The clone carrying this T cell receptor (beta chain) has a handful of counts. Its antigen is unknown. The data were obtained in a study of blood T cells in healthy people across ages. Findings and limits, study-wide: Significant beta diversity loss was already apparent by age roughly 43, declining roughly linearly.

Germline CDR1 reads SGHVS; CDR2 reads FQNEAQ. Trimming took off 8 bases at V and 7 bases at J, with 23 bases between the two ends. The CDR3 spans 16 residues. Alongside a J-beta primer mix, a sample-barcoded 5' primer served in a second PCR lasting roughly 6 to 11 cycles. TCRdb reprocessed the 5' RACE reads via MiXCR and lists one record per CDR3 protein. This sample yields about 540,000 distinct CDR3 sequences, of which more than 20% are seen a single time; 7.5% to 9% belongs to the top ten. The sample also formed part of further work on T cells of mothers and their children. This second study says: When mothers and children were related, their normalized repertoire overlap, which was always slightly higher, did not differ significantly from that of unrelated pairs. Persistent microchimeric T cell clones were sought, and none were detected.

Material for sequencing was blood. This receptor was identified in a boy aged 5 to 17 in good health. This chain connects TRBV7-8 to TRBJ2-2; either TRBD1 or TRBD2 may fit D (6 bases each). The CDR3 DNA sequence: TGTGCCAGCGGAAATCCCGGGGGCCGCGGTAACGGGGAGCTGTTTTTT. This translates into CASGNPGGRGNGELFF. Looking up the rest from reference TRBV7-8 and TRBJ2-2 gives the full variable domain: GAGVSQSPRYKVAKRGQDVALRCDPISGHVSLFWYQQALGQGPEFLTYFQNEAQLDKSGLPSDRFFAERPEGSVSTLKIQRTQQEDSAVYLCASGNPGGRGNGELFFGEGSRLTVL.